This entry lists 4 T cell receptor beta chains sequenced from one sample in a study of a mutant IDH1 vaccine in newly diagnosed glioma. Their cognate antigens are unknown. Sample time point: week 5, during vaccination. Alongside topical imiquimod, each dose of vaccine comprised 300 ug of mutant IDH1 20-mer peptide. Data came from immunoSEQ multiplex PCR; TCRdb stores just in-frame clones and leaves some out. The repertoire holds 50,000 to 60,000 clones, with more than 70% as singletons. The sample in question was PBMCs, obtained from a glioma patient whose treatment included an IDH1 peptide vaccine. Source of these receptors: a man in his forties or fifties with glioma.

This rearrangement joins TRBV5-1 to TRBJ2-3; D could derive from TRBD1 or TRBD2 (6 bases each). This CDR3 has 15 amino acids. Germline CDR1 SGHRS, CDR2 YFSETQ. V was cut by 0 bases and J by 4 bases, with 12 bases left in between. This chain's CDR3 is CASSLAEGEADTQYF. The CDR3 coding sequence is TGCGCCAGCAGCTTGGCCGAGGGGGAGGCAGATACGCAGTATTTT.

This clone was observed many times. This rearrangement joins TRBV7-9 to TRBJ2-1; TRBD2 aligns across 12 bases. From germline, CDR1 is SEHNR and CDR2 FQNEAQ (reference sequence). The CDR3 has 17 amino acids. J gave up 7 bases and V 4 bases, and 11 bases lay outside the gene matches. CDR3 nucleotides: TGTGCCAGCAGCTCATTCGTGGCTAGCGGGGGGGTAAATGAGCAGTTCTTC. Protein product: CASSSFVASGGVNEQFF.

This clone was counted a single time. This sequence joins TRBV30 and TRBJ1-2, with a tentative D call TRBD1 (6 bases). Germline CDR1 GTSNPN, CDR2 SVGIG (reference sequence). CDR3 length equals 15 residues. V was pared by 0 bases and J by 2 bases, with 13 bases between. The CDR3 DNA sequence: TGTGCCTGGAGTGTAGGGACACTGAGGAACTATGGCTACACCTTC. This encodes CAWSVGTLRNYGYTF.

This clone was recorded once. The chain uses TRBV2 and TRBJ1-5; 7 bases are a match to TRBD1. V shed 6 bases and J 5 bases; nucleotides not matched to a gene: 4. From germline, CDR1 is SNHLY and CDR2 FYNNEI. The CDR3 sequence is 13 residues long. DNA for the CDR3: TGTGCCAGCAGCTGGACAGGCGATCAGCCCCAGCATTTT. Amino acids: CASSWTGDQPQHF.